The sequence of this T cell receptor (beta chain) was determined in a study of shared clonotypes between healthy human individuals. Study results and limitations: Few donors limited the genetic and exposure-history diversity represented.

On sorted subsets, replicate PCRs used 150 to 250 ng DNA, or around 30,000 T cell genomes. Sequencing used immunoSEQ multiplex PCR; TCRdb keeps in-frame clones, though not all of them. Among about 1.1 million clones listed, 75% to 85% were seen once. CDR3 length: 13 amino acids. The germline gives CDR1 KGHSH, CDR2 LQKENI. Trimming removed 0 bases from V and 15 bases from J, with 15 bases in between. A remark on this clone: Antigen: not known.

The sequenced material came from memory CD4+ T cells from PBMCs. Subset of the sample: CD45RA-negative fraction. This chain links TRBV18 with TRBJ2-1; D unclear. This clonotype was obtained from a man younger than 35 in good health. Some clones in this sample may be carry-over from other donors' samples. For the CDR3, the DNA is TGTGCCAGCTCACCACCTACTGCCGATAGAAGGTTCTTC. Protein sequence: CASSPPTADRRFF.